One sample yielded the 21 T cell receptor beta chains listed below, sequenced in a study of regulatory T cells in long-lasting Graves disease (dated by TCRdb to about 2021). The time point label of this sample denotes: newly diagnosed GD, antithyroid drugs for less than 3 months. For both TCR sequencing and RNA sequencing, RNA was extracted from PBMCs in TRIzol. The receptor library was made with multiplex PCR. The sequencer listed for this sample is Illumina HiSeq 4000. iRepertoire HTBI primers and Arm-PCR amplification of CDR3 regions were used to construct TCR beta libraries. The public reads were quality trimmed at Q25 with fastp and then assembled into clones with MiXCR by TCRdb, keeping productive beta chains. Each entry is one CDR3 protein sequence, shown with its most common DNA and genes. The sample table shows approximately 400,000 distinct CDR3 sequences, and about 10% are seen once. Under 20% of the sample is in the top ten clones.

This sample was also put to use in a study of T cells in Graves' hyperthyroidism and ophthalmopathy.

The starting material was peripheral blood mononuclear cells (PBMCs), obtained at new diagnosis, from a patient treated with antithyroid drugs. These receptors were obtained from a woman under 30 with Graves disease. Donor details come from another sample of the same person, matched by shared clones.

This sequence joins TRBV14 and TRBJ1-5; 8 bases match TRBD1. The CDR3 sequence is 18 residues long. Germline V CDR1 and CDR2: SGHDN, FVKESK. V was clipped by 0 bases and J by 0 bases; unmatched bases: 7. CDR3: CASSQEWDRINSNQPQHF. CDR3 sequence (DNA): TGTGCCAGCAGCCAAGAATGGGACAGGATTAATAGCAATCAGCCCCAGCATTTT.

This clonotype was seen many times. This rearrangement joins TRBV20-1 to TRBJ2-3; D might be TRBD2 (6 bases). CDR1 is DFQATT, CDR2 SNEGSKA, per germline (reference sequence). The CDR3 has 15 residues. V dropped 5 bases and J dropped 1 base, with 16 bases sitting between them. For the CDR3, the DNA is TGCAGTGCTGGGGGTATTGGCGGGGGCACAGATACGCAGTATTTT. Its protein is CSAGGIGGGTDTQYF.

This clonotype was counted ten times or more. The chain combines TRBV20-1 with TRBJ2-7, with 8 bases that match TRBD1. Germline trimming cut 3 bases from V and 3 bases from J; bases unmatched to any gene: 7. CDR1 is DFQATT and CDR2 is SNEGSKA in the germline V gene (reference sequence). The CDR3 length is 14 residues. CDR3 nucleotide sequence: TGCAGTGCTAGGGTCGCAGGGGGCTTCTACGAGCAGTACTTC. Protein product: CSARVAGGFYEQYF.

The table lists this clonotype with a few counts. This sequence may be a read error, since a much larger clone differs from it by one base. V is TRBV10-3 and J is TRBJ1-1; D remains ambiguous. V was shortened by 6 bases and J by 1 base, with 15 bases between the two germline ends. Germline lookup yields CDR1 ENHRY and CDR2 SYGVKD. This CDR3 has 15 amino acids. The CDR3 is CAIRPEGRGNTEAFF. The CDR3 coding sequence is TGTGCCATCAGGCCGGAGGGCCGGGGGAACACTGAAGCTTTCTTT.

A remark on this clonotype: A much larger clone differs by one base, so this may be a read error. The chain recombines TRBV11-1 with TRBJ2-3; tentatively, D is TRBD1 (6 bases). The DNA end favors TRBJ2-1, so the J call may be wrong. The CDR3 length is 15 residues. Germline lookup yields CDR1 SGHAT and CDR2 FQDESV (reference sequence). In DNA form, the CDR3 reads TGTGCCAGCAGCGCTAAAGAAGACAGGCCGTGGGAGCAGTTCTTC. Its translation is CASSAKEDRPWEQFF.

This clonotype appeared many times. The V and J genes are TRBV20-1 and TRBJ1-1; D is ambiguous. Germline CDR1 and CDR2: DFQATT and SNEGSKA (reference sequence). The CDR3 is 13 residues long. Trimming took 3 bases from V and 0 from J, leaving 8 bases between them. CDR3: CSASRRVNTEAFF. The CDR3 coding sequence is TGCAGTGCTAGCCGGAGGGTGAACACTGAAGCTTTCTTT.

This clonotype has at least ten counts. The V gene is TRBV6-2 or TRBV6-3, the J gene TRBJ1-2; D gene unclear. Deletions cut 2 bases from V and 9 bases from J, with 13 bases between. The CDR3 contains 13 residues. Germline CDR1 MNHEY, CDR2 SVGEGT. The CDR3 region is CASSYGKGRSYTF. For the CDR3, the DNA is TGTGCCAGCAGTTACGGGAAGGGTCGGAGCTACACCTTC.

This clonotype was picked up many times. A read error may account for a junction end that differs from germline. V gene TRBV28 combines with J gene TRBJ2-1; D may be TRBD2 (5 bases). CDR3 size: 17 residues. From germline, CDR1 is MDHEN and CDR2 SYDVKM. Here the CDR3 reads CASSFYSANPSHNEQFF. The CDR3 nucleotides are TGTGCCAGCAGTTTCTATAGCGCTAACCCCTCCCACAATGAGCAGTTCTTC.

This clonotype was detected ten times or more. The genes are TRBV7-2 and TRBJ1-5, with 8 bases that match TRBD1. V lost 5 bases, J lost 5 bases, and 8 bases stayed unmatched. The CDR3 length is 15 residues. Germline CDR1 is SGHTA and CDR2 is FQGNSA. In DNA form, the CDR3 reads TGTGCCAGCAGCAAAGACAGGGGCACTTATCAGCCCCAGCATTTT. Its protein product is CASSKDRGTYQPQHF.

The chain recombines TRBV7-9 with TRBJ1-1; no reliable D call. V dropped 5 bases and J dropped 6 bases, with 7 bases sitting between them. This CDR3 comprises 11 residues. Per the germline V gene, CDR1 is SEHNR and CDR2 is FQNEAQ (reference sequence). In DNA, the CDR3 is TGTGCCAGCAGCCGCCACCCTGAAGCTTTCTTT. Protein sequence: CASSRHPEAFF.

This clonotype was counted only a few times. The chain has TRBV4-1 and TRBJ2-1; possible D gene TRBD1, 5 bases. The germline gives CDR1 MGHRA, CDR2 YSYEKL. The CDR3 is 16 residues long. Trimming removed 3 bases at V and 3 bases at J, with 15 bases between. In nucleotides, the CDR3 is TGCGCCAGCAGCCAGGGGCCTCCCCAAAGCTACAATGAGCAGTTCTTC. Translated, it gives CASSQGPPQSYNEQFF.

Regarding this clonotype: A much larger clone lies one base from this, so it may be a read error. CDR3 region: CPSSPMDGADTQYF. Here the CDR3 DNA reads TGTCCCAGCTCACCAATGGATGGAGCAGATACGCAGTATTTT. The V gene is TRBV18, the J gene TRBJ2-3; D gene uncertain. The CDR3 loop spans 14 amino acids. Per germline, CDR1 KGHSH and CDR2 LQKENI.

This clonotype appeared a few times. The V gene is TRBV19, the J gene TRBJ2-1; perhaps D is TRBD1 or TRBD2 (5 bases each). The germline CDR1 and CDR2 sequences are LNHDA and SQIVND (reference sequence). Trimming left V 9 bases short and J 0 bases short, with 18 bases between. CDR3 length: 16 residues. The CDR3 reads CASNEGQTVSYNEQFF. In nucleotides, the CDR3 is TGTGCCAGCAACGAGGGGCAGACTGTCTCCTACAATGAGCAGTTCTTC.

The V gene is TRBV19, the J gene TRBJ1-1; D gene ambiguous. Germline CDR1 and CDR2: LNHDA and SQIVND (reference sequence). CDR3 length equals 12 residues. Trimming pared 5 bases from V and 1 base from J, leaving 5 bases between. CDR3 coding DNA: TGTGCCAGTAGTTGGTGGAACACTGAAGCTTTCTTT. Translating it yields CASSWWNTEAFF.

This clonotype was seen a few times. This CDR3 reads CASSLPWTGRNYGYTF. CDR3 nucleotide sequence: TGTGCCAGCAGCCTACCTTGGACAGGGAGGAACTATGGCTACACCTTC. V is TRBV7-9 and J is TRBJ1-2, with TRBD1 identical over 8 bases. Germline-derived CDR1 and CDR2 are SEHNR and FQNEAQ (reference sequence). This CDR3 is 16 amino acids long. The J segment lost 2 bases and the V segment lost 5 bases, leaving 10 bases of the junction unmatched. Full variable domain (rest looked up from reference TRBV7-9 and TRBJ1-2): DTGVSQNPRHKITKRGQNVTFRCDPISEHNRLYWYRQTLGQGPEFLTYFQNEAQLEKSRLLSDRFSAERPKGSFSTLEIQRTEQGDSAMYLCASSLPWTGRNYGYTFGSGTRLTVV.

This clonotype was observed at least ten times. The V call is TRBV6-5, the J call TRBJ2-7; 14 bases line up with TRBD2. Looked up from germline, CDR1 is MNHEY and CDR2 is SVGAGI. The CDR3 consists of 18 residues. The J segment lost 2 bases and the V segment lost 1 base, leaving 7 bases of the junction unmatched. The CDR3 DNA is TGTGCCAGCAGTTACTTGACCCGGGGACTAGCGGGGGCCTACGAGCAGTACTTC. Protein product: CASSYLTRGLAGAYEQYF.

The CDR3 DNA is TGTGCCAGCAGCCACAGGGGGTCGTATACAGATACGCAGTATTTT. As protein: CASSHRGSYTDTQYF. The V gene is TRBV14, the J gene TRBJ2-3; 7 nucleotides align to TRBD1. Trimming took 3 bases from V and 3 from J; bases not matched to a gene: 6. Per the germline V gene, CDR1 is SGHDN and CDR2 is FVKESK. This CDR3 comprises 15 residues.

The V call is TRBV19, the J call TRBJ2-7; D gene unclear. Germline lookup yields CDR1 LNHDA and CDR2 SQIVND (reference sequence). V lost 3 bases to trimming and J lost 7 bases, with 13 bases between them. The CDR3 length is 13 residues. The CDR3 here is CASSIGARREQYF. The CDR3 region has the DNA TGTGCCAGTAGTATTGGAGCTAGACGGGAGCAGTACTTC.

This CDR3 reads CASSRGAREGETQYF. Written as DNA, the CDR3 is TGTGCCAGCAGCAGGGGGGCCAGGGAGGGGGAGACCCAGTACTTC. The chain couples TRBV9 to TRBJ2-5; tentative D call: TRBD2 (7 bases). The CDR3 consists of 15 residues. Per the germline V gene, CDR1 is SGDLS and CDR2 is YYNGEE. Deletions cut 4 bases from V and 5 bases from J, with 18 bases between.

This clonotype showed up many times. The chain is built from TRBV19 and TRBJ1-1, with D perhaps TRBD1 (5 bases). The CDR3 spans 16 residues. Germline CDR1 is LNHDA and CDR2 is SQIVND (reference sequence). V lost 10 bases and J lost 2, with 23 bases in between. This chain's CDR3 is CATKDRGWGDNTEAFF. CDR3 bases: TGTGCCACTAAGGATCGGGGCTGGGGGGACAACACTGAAGCTTTCTTT.

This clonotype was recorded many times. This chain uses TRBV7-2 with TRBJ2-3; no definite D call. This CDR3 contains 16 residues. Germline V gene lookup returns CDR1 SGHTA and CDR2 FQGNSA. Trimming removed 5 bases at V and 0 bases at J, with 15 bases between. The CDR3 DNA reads TGTGCCAGCAGCCCCATCAGTTTTTCGAGCACAGATACGCAGTATTTT. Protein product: CASSPISFSSTDTQYF.